The table lists the clone carrying this T cell receptor beta chain with many counts. The entry originates in a study of human T cells and chemical hapten exposure. Trimming removed 1 base from V and 6 bases from J; junction bases left unmatched: 4. The CDR3 has 14 residues. Germline V gene sequence: CDR1 MNHEY, CDR2 SMNVEV (reference sequence). MiXCR was run by TCRdb on the RACE reads, yielding one entry per CDR3 protein. The data show about 340,000 distinct CDR3 sequences, with roughly 6.9% seen just once and about 8% held by the top ten. Regarding time point: patch test 1, 2 weeks after DPC sensitization. Treatment described: therapeutic diphenylcyclopropenone sensitization with weekly scalp DPC.

The sequence came from a young woman with alopecia areata. Some clones in this sample may be carry-over from other donors' samples. Sample: whole blood, taken in connection with sensitization to the hapten diphenylcyclopropenone (DPC). J is TRBJ2-7 and V is TRBV27; 9 positions match TRBD1. The CDR3 DNA sequence: TGTGCCAGCAGTTTATGGGGACAGGGTACCGAGCAGTACTTC. Its protein is CASSLWGQGTEQYF.